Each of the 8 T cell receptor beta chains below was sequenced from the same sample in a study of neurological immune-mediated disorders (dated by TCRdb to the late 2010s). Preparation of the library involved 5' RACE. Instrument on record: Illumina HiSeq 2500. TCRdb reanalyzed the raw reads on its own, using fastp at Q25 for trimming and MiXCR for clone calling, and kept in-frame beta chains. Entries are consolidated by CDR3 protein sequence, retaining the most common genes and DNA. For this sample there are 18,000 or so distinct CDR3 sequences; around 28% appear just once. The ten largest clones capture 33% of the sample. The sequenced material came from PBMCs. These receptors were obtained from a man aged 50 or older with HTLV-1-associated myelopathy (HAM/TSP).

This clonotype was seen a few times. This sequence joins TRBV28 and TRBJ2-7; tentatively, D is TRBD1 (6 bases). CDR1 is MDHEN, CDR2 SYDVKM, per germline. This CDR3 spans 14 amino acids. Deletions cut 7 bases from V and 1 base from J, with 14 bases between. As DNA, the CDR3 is TGTGCCAGCATTCTGGACAGACTTTCCTACGAGCAGTACTTC. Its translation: CASILDRLSYEQYF.

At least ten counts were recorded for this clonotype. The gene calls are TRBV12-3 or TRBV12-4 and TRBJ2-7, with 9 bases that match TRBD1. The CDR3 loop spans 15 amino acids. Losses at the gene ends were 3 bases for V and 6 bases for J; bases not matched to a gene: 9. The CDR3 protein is CASSFGGTGFGEQYF. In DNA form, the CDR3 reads TGTGCCAGCAGTTTCGGCGGGACAGGGTTTGGCGAGCAGTACTTC.

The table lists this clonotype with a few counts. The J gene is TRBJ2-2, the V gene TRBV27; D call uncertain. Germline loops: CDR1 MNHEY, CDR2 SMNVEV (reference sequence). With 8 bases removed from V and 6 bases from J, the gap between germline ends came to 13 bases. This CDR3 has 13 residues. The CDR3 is CASGKVVPGELFF. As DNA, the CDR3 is TGTGCCAGCGGTAAAGTGGTGCCCGGGGAGCTGTTTTTT.

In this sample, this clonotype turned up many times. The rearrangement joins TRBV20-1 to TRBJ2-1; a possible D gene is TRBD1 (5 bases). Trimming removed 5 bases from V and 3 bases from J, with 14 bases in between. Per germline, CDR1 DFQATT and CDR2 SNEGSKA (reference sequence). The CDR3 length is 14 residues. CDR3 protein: CSAEPLDSYNEQFF. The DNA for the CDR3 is TGCAGTGCTGAACCCCTAGACAGCTACAATGAGCAGTTCTTC.

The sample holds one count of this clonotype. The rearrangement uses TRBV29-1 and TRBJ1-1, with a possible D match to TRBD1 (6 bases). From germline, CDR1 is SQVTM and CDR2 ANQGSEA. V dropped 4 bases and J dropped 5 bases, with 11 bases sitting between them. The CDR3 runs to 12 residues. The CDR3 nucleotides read TGCAGCGTTGGTACAGGGAATACTGAAGCTTTCTTT. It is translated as CSVGTGNTEAFF.

The chain's CDR3 is CAWRKSGGAAPQYF. For the CDR3, the DNA is TGTGCCTGGAGGAAAAGCGGGGGGGCAGCGCCGCAGTATTTT. The chain has TRBV30 and TRBJ2-3; 10 bases fit TRBD2. V lost 3 bases, J lost 10 bases, and 10 bases stayed unmatched. Germline-derived CDR1 and CDR2 are GTSNPN and SVGIG (reference sequence). The CDR3 consists of 14 residues.

The CDR3 DNA follows: TGCGCCAGCAGCCAGCTACAGGGGATCTATAATTCACCCCTCCACTTT. The encoded protein is CASSQLQGIYNSPLHF. This chain joins TRBV4-3 and TRBJ1-6; 7 nucleotides align to TRBD1. The ends lost 3 bases at V and 3 bases at J; junction bases unmatched: 5. The CDR3 has 16 amino acids. The germline V gene has CDR1 LGHNA and CDR2 YSLEER.

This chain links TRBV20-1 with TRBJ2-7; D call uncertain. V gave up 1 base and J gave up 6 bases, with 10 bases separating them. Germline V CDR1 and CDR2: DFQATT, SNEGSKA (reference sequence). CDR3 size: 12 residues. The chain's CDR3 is CSARVPLGEQYF. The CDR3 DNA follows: TGCAGTGCTAGAGTCCCACTCGGCGAGCAGTACTTC.